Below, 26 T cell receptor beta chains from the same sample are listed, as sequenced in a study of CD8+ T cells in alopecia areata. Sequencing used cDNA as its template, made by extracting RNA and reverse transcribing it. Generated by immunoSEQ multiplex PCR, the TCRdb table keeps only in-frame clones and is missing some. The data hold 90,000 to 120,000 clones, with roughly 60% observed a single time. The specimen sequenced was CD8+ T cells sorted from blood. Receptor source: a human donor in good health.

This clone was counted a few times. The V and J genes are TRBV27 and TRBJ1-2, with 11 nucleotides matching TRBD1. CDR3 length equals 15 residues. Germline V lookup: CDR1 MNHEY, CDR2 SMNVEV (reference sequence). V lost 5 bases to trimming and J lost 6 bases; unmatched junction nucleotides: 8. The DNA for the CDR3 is TGTGCCAGCAGTCCGAGGGACAGGGGGTTTCATGGCTACACCTTC. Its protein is CASSPRDRGFHGYTF.

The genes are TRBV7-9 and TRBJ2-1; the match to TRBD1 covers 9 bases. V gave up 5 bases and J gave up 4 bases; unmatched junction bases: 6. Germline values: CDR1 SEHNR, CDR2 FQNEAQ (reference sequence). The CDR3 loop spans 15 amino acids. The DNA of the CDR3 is TGTGCCAGCAGCCTCGGGACAGGGCTTTACAATGAGCAGTTCTTC. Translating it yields CASSLGTGLYNEQFF.

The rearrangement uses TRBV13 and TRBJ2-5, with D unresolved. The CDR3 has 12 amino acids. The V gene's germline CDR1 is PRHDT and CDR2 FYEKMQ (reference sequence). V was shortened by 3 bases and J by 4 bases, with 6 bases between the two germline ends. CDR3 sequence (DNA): TGTGCCAGCAGCTTTCCCACAGAGACCCAGTACTTC. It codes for CASSFPTETQYF.

DNA for the CDR3: TGTGCCAGCAGCTTAGATGGGACAGGGGGCGTGGGCACTGAAGCTTTCTTT. Translation gives CASSLDGTGGVGTEAFF. V is TRBV11-1 and J is TRBJ1-1; 12 nucleotides align to TRBD1. The CDR3 runs 17 residues. Germline CDR1 is SGHAT and CDR2 is FQDESV (reference sequence). Losses at the gene ends were 1 base for V and 4 bases for J; bases not matched to a gene: 7.

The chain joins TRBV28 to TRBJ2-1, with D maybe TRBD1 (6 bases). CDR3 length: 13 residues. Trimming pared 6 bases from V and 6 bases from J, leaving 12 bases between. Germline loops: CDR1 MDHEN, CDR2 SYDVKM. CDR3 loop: CASREQGTNEQFF. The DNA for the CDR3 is TGTGCCAGCAGGGAACAGGGTACCAATGAGCAGTTCTTC.

The CDR3 sequence: CSVLGQGLNGYTF. CDR3 coding DNA: TGCAGCGTCTTAGGACAGGGACTAAATGGCTACACCTTC. The chain couples TRBV29-1 to TRBJ1-2, with TRBD1 matching over 8 bases. V lost 6 bases and J lost 6; bases outside the gene matches: 9. The CDR3 runs to 13 residues. The germline V gene encodes CDR1 SQVTM and CDR2 ANQGSEA.

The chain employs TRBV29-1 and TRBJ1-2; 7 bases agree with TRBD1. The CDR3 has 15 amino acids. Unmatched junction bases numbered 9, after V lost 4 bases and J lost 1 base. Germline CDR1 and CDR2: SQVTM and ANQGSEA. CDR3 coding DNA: TGCAGCGTTGCCCTCGGGACAGTTATTAACTATGGCTACACCTTC. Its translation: CSVALGTVINYGYTF.

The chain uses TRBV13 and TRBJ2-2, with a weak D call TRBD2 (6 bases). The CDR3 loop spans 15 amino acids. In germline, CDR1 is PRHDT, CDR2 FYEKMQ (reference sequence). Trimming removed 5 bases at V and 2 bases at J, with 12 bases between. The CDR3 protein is CASSLAGTNTGELFF. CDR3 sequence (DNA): TGTGCCAGCAGCCTCGCGGGAACTAACACCGGGGAGCTGTTTTTT.

The chain's CDR3 is CASSVDSGGHETQYF. The CDR3 DNA sequence: TGTGCCAGCAGCGTAGATAGCGGGGGGCACGAGACCCAGTACTTC. The chain carries TRBV9 and TRBJ2-5; 10 nucleotides agree with TRBD2. In germline, CDR1 is SGDLS, CDR2 YYNGEE. The CDR3 is 15 amino acids. V lost 0 bases and J lost 5; bases outside the gene matches: 4.

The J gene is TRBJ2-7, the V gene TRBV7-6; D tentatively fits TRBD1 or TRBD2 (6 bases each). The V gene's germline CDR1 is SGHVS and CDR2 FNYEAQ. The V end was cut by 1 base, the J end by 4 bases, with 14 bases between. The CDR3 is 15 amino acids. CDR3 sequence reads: CASSLGVGGAYEQYF. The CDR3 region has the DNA TGTGCCAGCAGCTTAGGGGTCGGGGGCGCTTACGAGCAGTACTTC. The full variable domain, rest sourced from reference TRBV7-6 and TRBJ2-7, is GAGVSQSPRYKVTKRGQDVALRCDPISGHVSLYWYRQALGQGPEFLTYFNYEAQQDKSGLPNDRFSAERPEGSISTLTIQRTEQRDSAMYRCASSLGVGGAYEQYFGPGTRLTVT.

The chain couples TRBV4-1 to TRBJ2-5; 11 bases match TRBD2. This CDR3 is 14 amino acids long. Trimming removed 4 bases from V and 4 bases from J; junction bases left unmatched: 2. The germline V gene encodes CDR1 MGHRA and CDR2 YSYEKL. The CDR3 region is CASSLGTSGETQYF. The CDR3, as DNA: TGCGCCAGCAGCCTCGGGACTAGCGGAGAGACCCAGTACTTC.

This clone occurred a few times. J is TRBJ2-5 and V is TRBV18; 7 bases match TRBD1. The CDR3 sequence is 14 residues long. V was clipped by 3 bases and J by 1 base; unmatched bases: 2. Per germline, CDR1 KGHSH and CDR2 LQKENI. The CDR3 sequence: CASSPTGTQETQYF. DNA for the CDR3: TGTGCCAGCTCACCGACAGGGACCCAAGAGACCCAGTACTTC.

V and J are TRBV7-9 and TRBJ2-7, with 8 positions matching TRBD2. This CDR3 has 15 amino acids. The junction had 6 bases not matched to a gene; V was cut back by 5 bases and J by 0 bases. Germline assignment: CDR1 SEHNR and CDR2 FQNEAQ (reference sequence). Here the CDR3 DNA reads TGTGCCAGCAGCCGTTACCGGGAGGGCTCCTACGAGCAGTACTTC. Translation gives CASSRYREGSYEQYF.

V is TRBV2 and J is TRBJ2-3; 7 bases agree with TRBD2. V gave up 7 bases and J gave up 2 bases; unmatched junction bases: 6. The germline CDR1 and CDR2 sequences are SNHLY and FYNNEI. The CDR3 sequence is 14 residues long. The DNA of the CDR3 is TGTGCCAGCATTCGGGACTACAACACAGATACGCAGTATTTT. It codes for CASIRDYNTDTQYF.

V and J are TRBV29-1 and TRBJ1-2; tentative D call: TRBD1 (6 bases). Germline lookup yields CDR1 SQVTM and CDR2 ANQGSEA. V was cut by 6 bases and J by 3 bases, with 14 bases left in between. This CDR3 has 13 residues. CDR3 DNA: TGCAGCGTCGAAAAGTCAGGGGACTATGGCTACACCTTC. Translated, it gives CSVEKSGDYGYTF.

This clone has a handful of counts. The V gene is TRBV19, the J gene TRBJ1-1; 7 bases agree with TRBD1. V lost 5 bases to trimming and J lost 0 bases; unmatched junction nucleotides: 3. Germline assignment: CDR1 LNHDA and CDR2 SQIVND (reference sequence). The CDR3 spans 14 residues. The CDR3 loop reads CASSLGQMNTEAFF. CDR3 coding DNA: TGTGCCAGTAGTCTGGGACAGATGAACACTGAAGCTTTCTTT.

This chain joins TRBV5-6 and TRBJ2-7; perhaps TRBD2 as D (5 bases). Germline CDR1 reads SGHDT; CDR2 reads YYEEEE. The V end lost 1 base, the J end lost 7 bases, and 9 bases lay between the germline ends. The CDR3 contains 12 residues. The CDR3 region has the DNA TGTGCCAGCAGCTTGATTCGGGGAGAGCAGTACTTC. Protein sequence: CASSLIRGEQYF.

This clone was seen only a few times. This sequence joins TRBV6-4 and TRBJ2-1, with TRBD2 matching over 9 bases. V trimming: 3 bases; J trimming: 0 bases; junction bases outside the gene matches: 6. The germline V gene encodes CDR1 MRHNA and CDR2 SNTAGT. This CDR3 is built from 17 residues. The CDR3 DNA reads TGTGCCAGCAGTGAATCTGCGGGGGGGCCCTCCTACAATGAGCAGTTCTTC. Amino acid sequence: CASSESAGGPSYNEQFF.

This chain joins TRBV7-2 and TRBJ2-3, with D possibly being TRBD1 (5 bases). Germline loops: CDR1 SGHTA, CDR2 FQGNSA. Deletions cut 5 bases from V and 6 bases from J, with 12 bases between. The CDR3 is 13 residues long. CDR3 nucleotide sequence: TGTGCCAGCAGCGACCCCAGGGTGGATACGCAGTATTTT. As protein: CASSDPRVDTQYF.

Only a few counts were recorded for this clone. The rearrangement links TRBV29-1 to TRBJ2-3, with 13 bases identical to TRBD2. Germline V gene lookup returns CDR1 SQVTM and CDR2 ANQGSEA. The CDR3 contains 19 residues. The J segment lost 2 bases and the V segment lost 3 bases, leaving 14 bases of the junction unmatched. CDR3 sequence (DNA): TGCAGCGTTGACCCCTCGGCCCCACTAGCGGGGGGGGTCACAGATACGCAGTATTTT. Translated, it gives CSVDPSAPLAGGVTDTQYF.

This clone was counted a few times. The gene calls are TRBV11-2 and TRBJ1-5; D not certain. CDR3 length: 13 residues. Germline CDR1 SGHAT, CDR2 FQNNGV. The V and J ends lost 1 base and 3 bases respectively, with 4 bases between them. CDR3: CASSLAYNQPQHF. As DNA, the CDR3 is TGTGCCAGCAGCTTAGCCTACAATCAGCCCCAGCATTTT.

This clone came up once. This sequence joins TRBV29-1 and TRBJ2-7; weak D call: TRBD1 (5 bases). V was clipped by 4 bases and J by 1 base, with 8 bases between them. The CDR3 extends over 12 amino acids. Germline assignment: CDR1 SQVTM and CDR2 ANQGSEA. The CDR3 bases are TGCAGCGTTGCTGACAGTTCCTACGAGCAGTACTTC. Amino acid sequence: CSVADSSYEQYF.

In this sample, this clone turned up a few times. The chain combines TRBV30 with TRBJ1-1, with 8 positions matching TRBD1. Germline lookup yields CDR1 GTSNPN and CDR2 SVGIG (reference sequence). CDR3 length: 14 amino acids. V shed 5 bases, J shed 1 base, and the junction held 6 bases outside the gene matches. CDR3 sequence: CAWDRGRSNTEAFF. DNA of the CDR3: TGTGCCTGGGACAGGGGACGGTCGAACACTGAAGCTTTCTTT.

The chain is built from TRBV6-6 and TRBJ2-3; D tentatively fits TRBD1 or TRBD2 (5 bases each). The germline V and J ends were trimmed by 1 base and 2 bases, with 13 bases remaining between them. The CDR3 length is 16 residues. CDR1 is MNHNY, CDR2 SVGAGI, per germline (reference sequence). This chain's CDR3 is CASSYWGSLVTDTQYF. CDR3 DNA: TGTGCCAGCAGTTACTGGGGGTCGCTAGTCACAGATACGCAGTATTTT.

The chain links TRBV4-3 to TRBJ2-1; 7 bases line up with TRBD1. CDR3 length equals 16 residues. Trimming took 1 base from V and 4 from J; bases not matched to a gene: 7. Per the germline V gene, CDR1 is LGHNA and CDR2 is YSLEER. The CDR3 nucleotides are TGCGCCAGCAGCCAAGTGAGGGACAGCCGGTACAATGAGCAGTTCTTC. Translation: CASSQVRDSRYNEQFF.

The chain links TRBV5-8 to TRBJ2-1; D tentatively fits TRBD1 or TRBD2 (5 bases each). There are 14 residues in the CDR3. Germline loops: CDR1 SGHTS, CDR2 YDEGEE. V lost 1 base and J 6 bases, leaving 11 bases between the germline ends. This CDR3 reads CASSLWDVGNEQFF. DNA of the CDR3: TGTGCCAGCAGCTTGTGGGACGTCGGCAATGAGCAGTTCTTC.